The next 27 T cell receptor beta chains were all read from a single sample in a study of graft-versus-host responses after intestinal transplantation. Libraries were prepared by immunoSEQ multiplex PCR; TCRdb keeps only in-frame clonotypes and omits some of them. Among 5,500 to 6,500 clones, about a fifth were seen once, and the ten largest hold about 6.1%. Sequenced here: alloreactive CD4+ T cells from a mixed lymphocyte reaction culture, sampled before transplantation. Subset specified: CFSE-low proliferating T cells sorted from roughly six-day pre-transplant mixed lymphocyte reaction (GvH or HvG direction). Receptor source: a human patient who was an organ donor for intestinal transplantation.

J is TRBJ1-5 and V is TRBV30; D is possibly TRBD1 (5 bases). The germline V and J ends were trimmed by 6 bases and 5 bases, with 20 bases remaining between them. CDR1 and CDR2 (germline): GTSNPN, SVGIG (reference sequence). This CDR3 contains 15 residues. CDR3 region: CACGTARLGHQPQHF. The CDR3, as DNA: TGTGCCTGCGGCACGGCGAGACTGGGGCATCAGCCCCAGCATTTT.

This clone was seen a few times. The chain has TRBV4-2 and TRBJ2-5; TRBD2 matches 12 bases. The CDR3 totals 17 residues. Germline loops: CDR1 LGHNA, CDR2 YNFKEQ. The junction had 5 bases not matched to a gene; V was cut back by 1 base and J by 2 bases. The CDR3 region has the DNA TGTGCCAGCAGCCAAGGAGTACTAGCGGGGGGACAAGAGACCCAGTACTTC. Its translation: CASSQGVLAGGQETQYF.

This clone turned up a few times. One end of the junction is discordant with germline, which a read error may explain. The chain is built from TRBV5-4 and TRBJ1-2; 10 bases agree with TRBD1. The CDR3 runs 15 residues. Germline V gene data show CDR1 as SGHNT and CDR2 as YYREEE (reference sequence). CDR3: CASSPGTGVNYGYTF. The CDR3 nucleotides read TGCGCCAGCAGCCCCGGGACAGGGGTCAACTATGGCTACACCTTC.

The chain links TRBV5-4 to TRBJ1-2; a weak D match, TRBD1 (6 bases). CDR1 is SGHNT and CDR2 is YYREEE in the germline V gene (reference sequence). The CDR3 covers 14 residues. V was clipped by 4 bases and J by 5 bases, with 15 bases between them. This CDR3 reads CASSQVAGTYGYTF. The CDR3 DNA is TGTGCCAGCAGCCAAGTGGCGGGGACATATGGCTACACCTTC.

This clone occurred a few times. The CDR3 spells CASSLGSIDISEQYF. CDR3 in DNA: TGTGCCAGCAGCTTAGGGTCGATTGACATATCCGAGCAGTACTTC. The chain combines TRBV11-3 with TRBJ2-7; unclear D gene. Germline V gene lookup returns CDR1 SGHNT and CDR2 YENEEA. The length of the CDR3 is 15 residues. The V and J ends lost 1 base and 6 bases respectively, with 16 bases between them.

This rearrangement joins TRBV7-2 to TRBJ2-7, with D possibly TRBD2 on 6 matching bases. Trimming took 3 bases from V and 3 from J, leaving 12 bases between them. Germline assignment: CDR1 SGHTA and CDR2 FQGNSA. CDR3 length equals 14 residues. DNA for the CDR3: TGTGCCAGCAGCTTGGCGGGGAGATTCTACGAGCAGTACTTC. It translates to CASSLAGRFYEQYF.

The chain uses TRBV12-2 and TRBJ1-2. TRBV12-2 is a pseudogene. There are 17 residues in the CDR3. Here the CDR3 reads CASRLVRAPRKTYGYTF. DNA for the CDR3: TGTGCAAGTCGCCTGGTACGGGCTCCACGAAAGACCTATGGCTACACCTTC.

This clone appeared a few times. V and J are TRBV6-6 and TRBJ1-5, with D tentatively TRBD1 (6 bases). The CDR3 length is 15 residues. CDR1 and CDR2 (germline): MNHNY, SVGAGI (reference sequence). Trimming removed 6 bases at V and 2 bases at J, with 14 bases between. The CDR3 spells CASRLGGQGNQPQHF. CDR3 in DNA: TGTGCCAGCAGACTCGGGGGGCAGGGCAATCAGCCCCAGCATTTT.

This clone was seen a handful of times. The V call is TRBV6-8, the J call TRBJ2-7; 7 positions match TRBD1. Germline loops: CDR1 MNHGY, CDR2 SAAAGT. CDR3 size: 13 residues. V lost 6 bases to trimming and J lost 2 bases; unmatched junction nucleotides: 4. In nucleotides, the CDR3 is TGTGCCAGCAGACCTCAGGGGGCCTACGAGCAGTACTTC. It encodes CASRPQGAYEQYF.

The genes are TRBV6-5 and TRBJ2-6, with D unclear. Trimming shortened V by 6 bases and J by 0 bases, and 9 bases separated the two germline ends. The germline gives CDR1 MNHEY, CDR2 SVGAGI. This CDR3 has 15 amino acids. As DNA, the CDR3 is TGTGCCAGCAGCAACAGCTTCTCTGGGGCCAACGTCCTGACTTTC. Protein product: CASSNSFSGANVLTF.

The V gene is TRBV7-2, the J gene TRBJ2-1; TRBD2 might be the D (7 bases). The CDR3 runs to 16 residues. CDR1 and CDR2 from the germline V gene are SGHTA and FQGNSA. The V end lost 1 base, the J end lost 4 bases, and 14 bases lay between the germline ends. The CDR3 DNA reads TGTGCCAGCAGCTTAGAGGCGGGGGCCGGTTACAATGAGCAGTTCTTC. As protein: CASSLEAGAGYNEQFF.

The V and J genes are TRBV7-9 and TRBJ2-7, with TRBD2 identical over 12 bases. This CDR3 spans 15 amino acids. V gave up 5 bases and J gave up 4 bases; unmatched junction bases: 6. The germline CDR1 and CDR2 sequences are SEHNR and FQNEAQ (reference sequence). CDR3: CASSRPGLAGYEQYF. In nucleotides, the CDR3 is TGTGCCAGCAGCCGCCCCGGACTAGCGGGGTACGAGCAGTACTTC.

The chain has TRBV7-9 and TRBJ1-2, with unresolved D. The CDR3 spans 12 residues. V was clipped by 0 bases and J by 4 bases, with 3 bases between them. Per the germline V gene, CDR1 is SEHNR and CDR2 is FQNEAQ (reference sequence). Here the CDR3 reads CASSLAVYGYTF. DNA for the CDR3: TGTGCCAGCAGCTTAGCAGTCTATGGCTACACCTTC.

The gene calls are TRBV4-3 and TRBJ2-1, with TRBD2 matching 8 bases. Trimming cost V 1 base and J 5 bases; bases outside gene matches: 10. The CDR3 length is 17 residues. Per germline, CDR1 LGHNA and CDR2 YSLEER. The CDR3, as DNA: TGCGCCAGCAGCCAAGTATTACGGGGGGGGCTCAACAATGAGCAGTTCTTC. Protein sequence: CASSQVLRGGLNNEQFF.

There are a few counts of this clone. The chain joins TRBV7-3 to TRBJ2-3, with 7 bases that match TRBD2. The CDR3 spans 17 residues. Trimming took 2 bases from V and 6 from J; bases not matched to a gene: 14. Germline CDR1 and CDR2: SGHTA and FQGTGA. The CDR3 here is CASSLLSGALKTDTQYF. The CDR3 DNA sequence: TGTGCCAGCAGCTTACTAAGCGGGGCCCTTAAAACGGATACGCAGTATTTT.

In its sample, this clone was seen a few times. The genes are TRBV7-2 and TRBJ1-4, with 8 bases lining up with TRBD1. Germline V gene lookup returns CDR1 SGHTA and CDR2 FQGNSA. This CDR3 is 15 amino acids long. V lost 5 bases and J lost 7; bases outside the gene matches: 9. The CDR3 sequence: CASSTIAGGSEKLFF. The CDR3 DNA reads as TGTGCCAGCAGCACAATTGCAGGGGGCTCTGAAAAACTGTTTTTT.

This clone was detected a few times. The V and J genes are TRBV6-5 and TRBJ2-5; D is undetermined. The V gene lost 4 bases and the J gene lost 4 bases, with 7 bases spanning the gap. This CDR3 is built from 12 residues. Germline V gene sequence: CDR1 MNHEY, CDR2 SVGAGI. The CDR3 nucleotides read TGTGCCAGCAGTTCGAGCTCAGAGACCCAGTACTTC. It is translated as CASSSSSETQYF.

There are a few counts of this clone. V is TRBV27 and J is TRBJ1-1, with D perhaps TRBD1 (6 bases). CDR3 length: 13 residues. With 6 bases removed from V and 1 base from J, the gap between germline ends came to 9 bases. Germline V gene sequence: CDR1 MNHEY, CDR2 SMNVEV (reference sequence). CDR3 nucleotides: TGTGCCAGCAGGGGGACAACGAACACTGAAGCTTTCTTT. Translation gives CASRGTTNTEAFF.

The rearrangement uses TRBV7-9 and TRBJ2-2; perhaps TRBD1 as D (6 bases). Trimming removed 3 bases at V and 6 bases at J, with 17 bases between. The CDR3 runs to 16 residues. In germline, CDR1 is SEHNR, CDR2 FQNEAQ (reference sequence). The CDR3 DNA reads as TGTGCCAGCAGCTTTGGCGGCAGGGGTTCGCCCGGGGAGCTGTTTTTT. It encodes CASSFGGRGSPGELFF.

This clone came up a few times. The junction does not match germline at one end; this may be a read error. The V and J genes are TRBV7-2 and TRBJ1-2; the match to TRBD1 covers 10 bases. Germline V gene data show CDR1 as SGHTA and CDR2 as FQGNSA. This CDR3 has 15 amino acids. The DNA for the CDR3 is TGCGCCAGCAGCCCCGGGACAGGGGTCAACTATGGCTACACCTTC. Protein product: CASSPGTGVNYGYTF.

This clone rates as medium-sized. CDR3 in amino acids: CASSIRPYFTGRPYNEQFF. Here the CDR3 DNA reads TGTGCCAGTAGTATACGCCCCTATTTTACAGGGAGGCCCTACAATGAGCAGTTCTTC. The V and J genes are TRBV19 and TRBJ2-1; D is possibly TRBD1 or TRBD2 (6 bases each). CDR3 length equals 19 residues. With 2 bases removed from V and 2 bases from J, the gap between germline ends came to 22 bases. Germline V gives CDR1 LNHDA, CDR2 SQIVND (reference sequence). Based on the CDR3 plus reference TRBV19 and TRBJ2-1, the full variable domain is DGGITQSPKYLFRKEGQNVTLSCEQNLNHDAMYWYRQDPGQGLRLIYYSQIVNDFQKGDIAEGYSVSREKKESFPLTVTSAQKNPTAFYLCASSIRPYFTGRPYNEQFFGPGTRLTVL.

This clone was seen only a few times. In the same sample, other DNA sequences code for this CDR3. V usage is TRBV18 and J usage is TRBJ2-3; D call uncertain. The germline V and J ends were trimmed by 2 bases and 3 bases, with 3 bases remaining between them. The CDR3 length is 12 residues. CDR1 is KGHSH and CDR2 is LQKENI in the germline V gene. This CDR3 is CASSPSTDTQYF. The CDR3 coding sequence is TGTGCCAGCTCACCATCGACAGATACGCAGTATTTT.

This sequence joins TRBV5-4 and TRBJ2-1; the match to TRBD1 covers 7 bases. Per germline, CDR1 SGHNT and CDR2 YYREEE (reference sequence). The CDR3 is 13 amino acids. V was clipped by 4 bases and J by 12 bases; unmatched bases: 10. The CDR3 sequence is CASSLSPGTAQFF. The CDR3 DNA follows: TGTGCCAGCAGCCTGAGCCCCGGGACAGCGCAGTTCTTC.

In this sample, this clone turned up a few times. This chain links TRBV5-1 with TRBJ2-1, with D hard to call. The germline V gene encodes CDR1 SGHRS and CDR2 YFSETQ. Between the trimmed V and J ends, which lost 2 bases and 1 base, there was a span of 4 bases. This CDR3 comprises 13 residues. CDR3 nucleotide sequence: TGCGCCAGCAGCTTAGGGTCCTACAATGAGCAGTTCTTC. Translating gives CASSLGSYNEQFF.

The V gene is TRBV5-4, the J gene TRBJ2-3; tentatively, D is TRBD2 (6 bases). The CDR3 length is 16 residues. V was clipped by 4 bases and J by 2 bases, with 17 bases between them. Germline V gene data show CDR1 as SGHNT and CDR2 as YYREEE (reference sequence). The CDR3 sequence is CASSLGPGLTTDTQYF. CDR3 bases: TGTGCCAGCAGCCTCGGCCCGGGACTCACCACAGATACGCAGTATTTT.

The CDR3 protein is CASSYSYGPSGNTIYF. The CDR3 nucleotides are TGTGCCAGCAGTTACTCGTACGGGCCCTCTGGAAACACCATATATTTT. V usage is TRBV6-5 and J usage is TRBJ1-3; no definite D call. The ends were cut back, 0 bases at V and 0 bases at J, with 9 bases in the middle. CDR1 is MNHEY and CDR2 is SVGAGI in the germline V gene. The CDR3 sequence is 16 residues long.

The table lists this clone with a few counts. The J gene is TRBJ2-1, the V gene TRBV23-1; D may be TRBD2 (6 bases). TRBV23-1 is an ORF, with its function uncertain. The V gene lost 3 bases and the J gene lost 2 bases, with 17 bases spanning the gap. The CDR3 length is 17 residues. Here the CDR3 DNA reads TGCGCCAGCAGTCATCTCCTCGGTGGAGGGGCCTACAATGAGCAGTTCTTC. This gives the protein CASSHLLGGGAYNEQFF.